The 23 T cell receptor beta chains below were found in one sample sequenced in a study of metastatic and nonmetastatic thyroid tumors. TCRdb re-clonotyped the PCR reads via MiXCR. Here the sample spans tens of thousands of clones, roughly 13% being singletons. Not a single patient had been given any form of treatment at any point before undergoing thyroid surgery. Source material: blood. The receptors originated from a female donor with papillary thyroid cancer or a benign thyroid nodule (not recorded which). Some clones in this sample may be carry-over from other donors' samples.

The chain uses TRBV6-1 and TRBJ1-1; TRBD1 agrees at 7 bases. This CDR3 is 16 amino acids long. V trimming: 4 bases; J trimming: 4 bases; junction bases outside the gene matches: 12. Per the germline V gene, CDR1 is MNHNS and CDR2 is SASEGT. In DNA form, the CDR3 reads TGTGCCAGCAGTGCTAGACCAACGGACAGGTCCACTGAAGCTTTCTTT. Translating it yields CASSARPTDRSTEAFF.

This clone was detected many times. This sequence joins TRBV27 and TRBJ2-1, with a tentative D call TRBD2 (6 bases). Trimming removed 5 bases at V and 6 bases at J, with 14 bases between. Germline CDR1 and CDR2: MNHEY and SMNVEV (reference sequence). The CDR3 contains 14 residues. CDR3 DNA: TGTGCCAGCAGTCTCGGAGGGCCGGGCAATGAGCAGTTCTTC. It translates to CASSLGGPGNEQFF.

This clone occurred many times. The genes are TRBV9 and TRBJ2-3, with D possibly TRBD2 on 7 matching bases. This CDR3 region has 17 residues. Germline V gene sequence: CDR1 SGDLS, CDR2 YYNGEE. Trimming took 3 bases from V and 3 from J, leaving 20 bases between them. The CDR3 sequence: CASSGLRGAGETDTQYF. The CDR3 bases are TGTGCCAGCAGCGGTTTGAGGGGGGCGGGAGAGACAGATACGCAGTATTTT.

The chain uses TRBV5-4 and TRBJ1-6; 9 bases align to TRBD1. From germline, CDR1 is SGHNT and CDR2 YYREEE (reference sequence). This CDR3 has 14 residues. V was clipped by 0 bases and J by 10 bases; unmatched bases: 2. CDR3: CASSLGDRVSPLHF. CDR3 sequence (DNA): TGTGCCAGCAGCTTGGGGGACAGGGTCTCACCCCTCCACTTT.

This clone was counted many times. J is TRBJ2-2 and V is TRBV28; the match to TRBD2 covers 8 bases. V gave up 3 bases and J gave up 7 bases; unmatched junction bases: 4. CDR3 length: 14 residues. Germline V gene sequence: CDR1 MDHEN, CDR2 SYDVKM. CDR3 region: CASSFGGANGELFF. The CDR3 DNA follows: TGTGCCAGCAGTTTCGGGGGGGCGAACGGGGAGCTGTTTTTT.

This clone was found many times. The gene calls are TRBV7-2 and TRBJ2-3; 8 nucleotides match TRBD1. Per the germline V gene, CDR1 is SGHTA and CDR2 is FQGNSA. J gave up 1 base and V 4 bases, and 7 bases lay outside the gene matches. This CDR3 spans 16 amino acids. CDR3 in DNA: TGTGCCAGCAGCTCCACGGGACAGGAAGGCACAGATACGCAGTATTTT. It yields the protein CASSSTGQEGTDTQYF.

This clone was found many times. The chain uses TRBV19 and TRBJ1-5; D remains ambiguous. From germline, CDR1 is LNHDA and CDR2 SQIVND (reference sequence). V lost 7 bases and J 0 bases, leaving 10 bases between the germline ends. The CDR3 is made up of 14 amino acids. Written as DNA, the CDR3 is TGTGCCAGTAAGATCGTGGCTAGCAATCAGCCCCAGCATTTT. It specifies CASKIVASNQPQHF.

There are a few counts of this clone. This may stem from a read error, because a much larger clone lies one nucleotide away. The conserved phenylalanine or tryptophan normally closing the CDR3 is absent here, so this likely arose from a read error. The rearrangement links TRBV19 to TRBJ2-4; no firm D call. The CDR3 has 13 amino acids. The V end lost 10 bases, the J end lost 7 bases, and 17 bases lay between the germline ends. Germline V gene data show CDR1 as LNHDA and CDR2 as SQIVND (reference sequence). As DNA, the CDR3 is TGTGCCACCCGTGCCAATCAGGAGAACATTCAGTACCTC. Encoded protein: CATRANQENIQYL.

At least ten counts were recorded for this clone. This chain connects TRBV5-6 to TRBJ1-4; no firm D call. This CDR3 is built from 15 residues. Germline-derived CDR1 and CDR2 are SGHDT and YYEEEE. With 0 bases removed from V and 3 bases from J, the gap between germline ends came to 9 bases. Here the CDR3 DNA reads TGTGCCAGCAGCTTGGGCCAGGCAGCTAATGAAAAACTGTTTTTT. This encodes CASSLGQAANEKLFF.

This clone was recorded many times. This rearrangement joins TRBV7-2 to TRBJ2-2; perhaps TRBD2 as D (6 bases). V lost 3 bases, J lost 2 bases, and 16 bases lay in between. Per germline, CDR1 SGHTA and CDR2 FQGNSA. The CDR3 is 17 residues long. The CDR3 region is CASSFSLASVNTGELFF. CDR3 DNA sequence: TGTGCCAGCAGCTTCTCGCTAGCTAGCGTTAACACCGGGGAGCTGTTTTTT. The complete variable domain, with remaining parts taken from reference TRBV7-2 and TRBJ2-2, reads GAGVSQSPSNKVTEKGKDVELRCDPISGHTALYWYRQSLGQGLEFLIYFQGNSAPDKSGLPSDRFSAERTGGSVSTLTIQRTQQEDSAVYLCASSFSLASVNTGELFFGEGSRLTVL.

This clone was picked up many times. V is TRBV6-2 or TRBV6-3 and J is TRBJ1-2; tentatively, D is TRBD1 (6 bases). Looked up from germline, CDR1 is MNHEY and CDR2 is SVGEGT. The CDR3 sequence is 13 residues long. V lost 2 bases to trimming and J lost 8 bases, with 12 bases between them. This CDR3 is CASSYRGRGGYTF. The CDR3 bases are TGTGCCAGCAGTTACCGTGGAAGGGGGGGCTACACCTTC.

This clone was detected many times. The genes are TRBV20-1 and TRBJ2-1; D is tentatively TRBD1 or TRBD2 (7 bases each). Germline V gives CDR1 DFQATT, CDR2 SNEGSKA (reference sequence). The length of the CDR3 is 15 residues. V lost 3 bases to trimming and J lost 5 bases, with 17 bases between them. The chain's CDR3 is CSARNRGGFNNEQFF. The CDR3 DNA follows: TGCAGTGCTAGGAACAGGGGAGGGTTTAACAATGAGCAGTTCTTC.

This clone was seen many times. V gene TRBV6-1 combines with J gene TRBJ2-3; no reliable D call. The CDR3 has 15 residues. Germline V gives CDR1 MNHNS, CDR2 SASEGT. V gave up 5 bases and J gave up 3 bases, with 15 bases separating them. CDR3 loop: CASSPTHYVTDTQYF. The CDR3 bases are TGTGCCAGCAGTCCCACCCACTACGTGACAGATACGCAGTATTTT.

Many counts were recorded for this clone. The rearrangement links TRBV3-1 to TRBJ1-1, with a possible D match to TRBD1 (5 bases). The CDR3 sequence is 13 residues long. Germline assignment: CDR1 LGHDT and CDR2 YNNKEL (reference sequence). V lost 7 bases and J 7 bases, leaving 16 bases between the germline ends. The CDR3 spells CASTLLGEGEAFF. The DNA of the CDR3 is TGTGCCAGCACCCTTCTGGGGGAGGGTGAAGCTTTCTTT.

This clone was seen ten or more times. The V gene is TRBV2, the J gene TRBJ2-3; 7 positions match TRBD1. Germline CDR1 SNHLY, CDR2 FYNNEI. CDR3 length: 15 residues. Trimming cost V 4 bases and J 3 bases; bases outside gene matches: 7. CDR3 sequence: CASSGSRGMTDTQYF. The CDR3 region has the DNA TGTGCCAGCAGTGGAAGCAGGGGGATGACAGATACGCAGTATTTT.

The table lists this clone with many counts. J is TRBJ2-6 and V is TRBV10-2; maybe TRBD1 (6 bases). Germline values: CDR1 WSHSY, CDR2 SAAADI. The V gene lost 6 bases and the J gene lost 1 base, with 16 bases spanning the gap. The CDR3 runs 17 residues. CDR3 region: CASRGELTGSGANVLTF. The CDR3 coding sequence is TGCGCCAGCAGGGGGGAACTAACAGGGTCTGGGGCCAACGTCCTGACTTTC.

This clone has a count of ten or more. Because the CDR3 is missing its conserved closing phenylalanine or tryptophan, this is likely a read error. The chain's CDR3 is CASRPSLRDEQYL. Written as DNA, the CDR3 is TGTGCCAGCAGACCCAGCCTACGGGACGAGCAGTACCTC. The V and J genes are TRBV6-1 and TRBJ2-7; no clear D. This CDR3 is built from 13 residues. Germline CDR1 MNHNS, CDR2 SASEGT. With 6 bases removed from V and 5 bases from J, the gap between germline ends came to 14 bases.

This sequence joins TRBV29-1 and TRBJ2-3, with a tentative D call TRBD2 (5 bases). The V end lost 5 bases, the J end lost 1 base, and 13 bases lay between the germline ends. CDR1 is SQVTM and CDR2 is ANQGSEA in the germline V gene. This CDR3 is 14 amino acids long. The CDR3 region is CSVPGGPRTDTQYF. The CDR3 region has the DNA TGCAGCGTTCCCGGCGGGCCACGCACAGATACGCAGTATTTT.

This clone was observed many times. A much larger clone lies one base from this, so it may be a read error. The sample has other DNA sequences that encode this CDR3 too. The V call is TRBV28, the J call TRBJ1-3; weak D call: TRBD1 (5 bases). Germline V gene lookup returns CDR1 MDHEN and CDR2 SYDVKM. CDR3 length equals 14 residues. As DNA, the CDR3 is TGTGCCAGTCGAAGCGGGGGTGGTGGAAACACCATATACTTT. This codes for CASRSGGGGNTIYF.

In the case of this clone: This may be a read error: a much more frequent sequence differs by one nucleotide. The CDR3 DNA follows: TGTGCCAGTAGCTTAGAGCCGCCAGGGTCTGCAAACACCATATATTTT. Protein product: CASSLEPPGSANTIYF. The V and J genes are TRBV7-8 and TRBJ1-3, with D possibly matching TRBD1 (5 bases). CDR1 SGHVS and CDR2 FQNEAQ come from the germline V gene. The CDR3 extends over 16 amino acids.

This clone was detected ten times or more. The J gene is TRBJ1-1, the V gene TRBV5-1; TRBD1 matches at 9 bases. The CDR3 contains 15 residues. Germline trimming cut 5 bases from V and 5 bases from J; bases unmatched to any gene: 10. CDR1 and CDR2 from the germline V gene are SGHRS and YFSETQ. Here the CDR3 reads CASSGTGSSLTEAFF. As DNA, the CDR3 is TGCGCCAGCAGTGGGACAGGGAGTAGTTTGACTGAAGCTTTCTTT.

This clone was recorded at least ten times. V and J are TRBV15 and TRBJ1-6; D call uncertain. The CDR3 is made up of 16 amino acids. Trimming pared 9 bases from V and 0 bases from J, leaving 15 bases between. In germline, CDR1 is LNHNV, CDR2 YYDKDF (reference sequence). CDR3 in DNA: TGTGCCACGAGGAGAGGCGAAAGCTCCTATAATTCACCCCTCCACTTT. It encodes CATRRGESSYNSPLHF.

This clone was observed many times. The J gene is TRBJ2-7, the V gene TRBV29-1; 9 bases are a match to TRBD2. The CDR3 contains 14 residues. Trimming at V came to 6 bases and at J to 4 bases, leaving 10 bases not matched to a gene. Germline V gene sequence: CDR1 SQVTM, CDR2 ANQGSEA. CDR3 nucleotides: TGCAGCGTAACCAGAGCGGGGGGCGGGTACGAGCAGTACTTC. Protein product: CSVTRAGGGYEQYF.